This T cell receptor (beta chain) was observed in a study of T cell changes during pregnancy in multiple sclerosis. Measured with immunoSEQ multiplex PCR; TCRdb has only the in-frame clones, and not every one. The sample lists roughly 40,000 clones, around 90% seen once, with 0.43% in the top ten. The TCR was taken from a female donor with multiple sclerosis, enrolled in a pregnancy study. Sequencing was performed on CD4+ T cells from peripheral blood mononuclear cells, taken in the third trimester of pregnancy.

The CDR3 sequence is CASSSDRAPGELFF. The CDR3 nucleotides are TGTGCCAGTAGTTCGGACAGGGCCCCCGGGGAGCTGTTTTTT. The chain uses TRBV19 and TRBJ2-2, with TRBD1 matching over 8 bases. This CDR3 has 14 residues. V shed 5 bases and J 6 bases; nucleotides not matched to a gene: 5. Germline V gene sequence: CDR1 LNHDA, CDR2 SQIVND (reference sequence).